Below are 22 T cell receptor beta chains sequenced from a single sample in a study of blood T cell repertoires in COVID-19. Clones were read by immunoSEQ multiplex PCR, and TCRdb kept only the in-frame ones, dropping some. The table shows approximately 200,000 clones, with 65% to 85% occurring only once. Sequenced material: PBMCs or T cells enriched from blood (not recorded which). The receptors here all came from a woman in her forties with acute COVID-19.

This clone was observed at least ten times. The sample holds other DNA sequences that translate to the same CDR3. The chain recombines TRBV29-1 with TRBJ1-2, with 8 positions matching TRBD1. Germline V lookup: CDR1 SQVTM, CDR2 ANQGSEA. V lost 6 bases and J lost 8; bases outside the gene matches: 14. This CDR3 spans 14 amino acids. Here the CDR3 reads CSVGGADRGRGYTF. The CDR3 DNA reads TGCAGCGTGGGTGGGGCCGACAGGGGTAGGGGCTACACCTTC.

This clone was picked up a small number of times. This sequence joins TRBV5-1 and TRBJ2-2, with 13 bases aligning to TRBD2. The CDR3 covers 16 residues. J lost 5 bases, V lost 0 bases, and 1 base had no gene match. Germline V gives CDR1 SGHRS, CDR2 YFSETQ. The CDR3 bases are TGCGCCAGCAGCTTGGCGGGACTAGCGGGAACCGGGGAGCTGTTTTTT. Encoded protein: CASSLAGLAGTGELFF.

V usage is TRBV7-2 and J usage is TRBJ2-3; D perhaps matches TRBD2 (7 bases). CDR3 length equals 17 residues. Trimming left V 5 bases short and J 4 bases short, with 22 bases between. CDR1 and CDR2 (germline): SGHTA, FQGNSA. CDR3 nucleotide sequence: TGTGCCAGCAGCCAGAGTCCCCCCAGGGGAGGGTCAGATACGCAGTATTTT. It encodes CASSQSPPRGGSDTQYF.

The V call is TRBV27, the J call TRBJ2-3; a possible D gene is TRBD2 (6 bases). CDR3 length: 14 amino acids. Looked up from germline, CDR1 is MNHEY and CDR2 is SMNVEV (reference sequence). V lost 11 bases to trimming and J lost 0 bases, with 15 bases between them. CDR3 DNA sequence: TGTGCCGTGGGTGTTGCGGGAAGCACAGATACGCAGTATTTT. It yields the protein CAVGVAGSTDTQYF.

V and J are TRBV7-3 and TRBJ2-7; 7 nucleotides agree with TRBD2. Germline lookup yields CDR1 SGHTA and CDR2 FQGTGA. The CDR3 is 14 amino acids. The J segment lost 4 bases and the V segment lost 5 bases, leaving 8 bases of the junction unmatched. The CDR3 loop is CASSQSGKPYEQYF. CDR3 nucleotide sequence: TGTGCCAGCAGCCAAAGCGGGAAGCCATACGAGCAGTACTTC. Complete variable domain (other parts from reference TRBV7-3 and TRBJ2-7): GAGVSQTPSNKVTEKGKYVELRCDPISGHTALYWYRQSLGQGPEFLIYFQGTGAADDSGLPNDRFFAVRPEGSVSTLKIQRTERGDSAVYLCASSQSGKPYEQYFGPGTRLTVT.

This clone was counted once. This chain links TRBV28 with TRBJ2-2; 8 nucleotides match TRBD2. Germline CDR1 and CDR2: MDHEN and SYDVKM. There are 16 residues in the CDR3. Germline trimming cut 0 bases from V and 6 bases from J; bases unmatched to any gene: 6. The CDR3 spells CASSLWAGGTPGELFF. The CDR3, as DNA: TGTGCCAGCAGTTTATGGGCGGGGGGAACACCCGGGGAGCTGTTTTTT.

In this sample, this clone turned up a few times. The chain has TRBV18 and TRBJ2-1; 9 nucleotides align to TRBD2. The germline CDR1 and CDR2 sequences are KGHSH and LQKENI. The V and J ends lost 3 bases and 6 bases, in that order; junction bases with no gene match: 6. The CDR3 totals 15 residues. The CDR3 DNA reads TGTGCCAGCTCACCTAGCGGGAGTATTCGCAATGAGCAGTTCTTC. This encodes CASSPSGSIRNEQFF.

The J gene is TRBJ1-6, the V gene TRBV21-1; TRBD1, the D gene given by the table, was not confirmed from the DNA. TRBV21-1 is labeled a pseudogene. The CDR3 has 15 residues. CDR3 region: CASSKVNRENSPLHF. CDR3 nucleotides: TGTGCCAGCAGCAAAGTGAACAGGGAGAATTCACCCCTCCACTTT.

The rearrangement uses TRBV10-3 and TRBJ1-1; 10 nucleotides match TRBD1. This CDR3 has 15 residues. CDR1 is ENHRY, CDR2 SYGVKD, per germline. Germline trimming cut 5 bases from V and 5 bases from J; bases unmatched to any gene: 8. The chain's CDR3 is CAISPPGQGRTEAFF. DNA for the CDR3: TGTGCCATCAGTCCTCCGGGACAGGGGCGTACTGAAGCTTTCTTT.

CDR3: CASSIIGEAEAFF. The CDR3 DNA sequence: TGTGCCAGTAGTATAATCGGGGAGGCTGAAGCTTTCTTT. V and J are TRBV19 and TRBJ1-1; D not certain. CDR3 length: 13 amino acids. V shed 2 bases and J shed 6 bases, with 10 bases lying between them. Germline V lookup: CDR1 LNHDA, CDR2 SQIVND (reference sequence). The complete variable domain, with remaining parts taken from reference TRBV19 and TRBJ1-1, reads DGGITQSPKYLFRKEGQNVTLSCEQNLNHDAMYWYRQDPGQGLRLIYYSQIVNDFQKGDIAEGYSVSREKKESFPLTVTSAQKNPTAFYLCASSIIGEAEAFFGQGTRLTVV.

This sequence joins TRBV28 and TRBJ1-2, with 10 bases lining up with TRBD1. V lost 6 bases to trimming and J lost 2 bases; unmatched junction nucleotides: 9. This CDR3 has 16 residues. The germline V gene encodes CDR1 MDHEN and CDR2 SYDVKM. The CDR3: CASSRQGAKANYGYTF. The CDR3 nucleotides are TGTGCCAGCAGCCGACAGGGGGCAAAAGCGAACTATGGCTACACCTTC.

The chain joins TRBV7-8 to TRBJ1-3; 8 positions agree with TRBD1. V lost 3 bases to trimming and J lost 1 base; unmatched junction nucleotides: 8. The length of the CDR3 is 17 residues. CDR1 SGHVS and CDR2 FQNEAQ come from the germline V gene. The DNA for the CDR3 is TGTGCCAGCAGCTTTAGGGGAACAGGGGGGTCTGGAAACACCATATATTTT. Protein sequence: CASSFRGTGGSGNTIYF.

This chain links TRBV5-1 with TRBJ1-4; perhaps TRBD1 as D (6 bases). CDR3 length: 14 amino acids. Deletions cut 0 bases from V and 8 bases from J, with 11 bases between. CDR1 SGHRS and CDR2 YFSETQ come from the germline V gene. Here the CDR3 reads CASSLGQEDEKLFF. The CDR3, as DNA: TGCGCCAGCAGCTTGGGACAGGAGGACGAAAAACTGTTTTTT. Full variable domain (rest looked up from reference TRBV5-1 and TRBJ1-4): KAGVTQTPRYLIKTRGQQVTLSCSPISGHRSVSWYQQTPGQGLQFLFEYFSETQRNKGNFPGRFSGRQFSNSRSEMNVSTLELGDSALYLCASSLGQEDEKLFFGSGTQLSVL.

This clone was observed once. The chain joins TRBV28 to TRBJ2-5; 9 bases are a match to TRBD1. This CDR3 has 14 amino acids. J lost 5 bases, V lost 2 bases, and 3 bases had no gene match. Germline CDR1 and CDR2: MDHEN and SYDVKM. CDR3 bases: TGTGCCAGCAGTTTAGGGGGACAGGGTGAGACCCAGTACTTC. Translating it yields CASSLGGQGETQYF.

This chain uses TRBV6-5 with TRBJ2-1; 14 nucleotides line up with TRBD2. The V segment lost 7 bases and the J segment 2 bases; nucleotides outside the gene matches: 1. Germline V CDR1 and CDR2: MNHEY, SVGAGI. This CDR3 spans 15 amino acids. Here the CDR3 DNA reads TGTGCCAGCAAGGGACTAGCGGGAGCCTACAATGAGCAGTTCTTC. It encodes CASKGLAGAYNEQFF.

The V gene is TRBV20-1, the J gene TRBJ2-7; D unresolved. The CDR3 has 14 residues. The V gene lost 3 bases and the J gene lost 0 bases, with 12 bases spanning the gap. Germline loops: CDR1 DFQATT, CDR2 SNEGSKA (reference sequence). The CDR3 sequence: CSASSQVSSYEQYF. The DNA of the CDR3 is TGCAGTGCTAGTAGTCAGGTGAGCTCCTACGAGCAGTACTTC.

The CDR3 bases are TGCGCCAGCAGCCGTCTGCATGGGACAGGGGTTGATGTGGCCAACACTGAAGCTTTCTTT. Encoded protein: CASSRLHGTGVDVANTEAFF. The chain combines TRBV5-1 with TRBJ1-1; 10 nucleotides agree with TRBD1. CDR3 length: 20 amino acids. V lost 4 bases, J lost 2 bases, and 20 bases stayed unmatched. Germline CDR1 SGHRS, CDR2 YFSETQ. The full variable domain, in which reference TRBV5-1 and TRBJ1-1 provide the parts outside the CDR3, is KAGVTQTPRYLIKTRGQQVTLSCSPISGHRSVSWYQQTPGQGLQFLFEYFSETQRNKGNFPGRFSGRQFSNSRSEMNVSTLELGDSALYLCASSRLHGTGVDVANTEAFFGQGTRLTVV.

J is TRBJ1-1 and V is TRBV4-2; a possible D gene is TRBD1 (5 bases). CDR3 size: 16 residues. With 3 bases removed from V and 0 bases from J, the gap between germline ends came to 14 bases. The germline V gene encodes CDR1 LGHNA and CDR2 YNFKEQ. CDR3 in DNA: TGTGCCAGCAGCCAGGGGTCACAAGGGGTGAACACTGAAGCTTTCTTT. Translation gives CASSQGSQGVNTEAFF.

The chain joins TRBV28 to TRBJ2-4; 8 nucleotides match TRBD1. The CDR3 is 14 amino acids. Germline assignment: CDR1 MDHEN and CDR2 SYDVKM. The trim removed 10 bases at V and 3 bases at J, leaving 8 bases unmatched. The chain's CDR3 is CATQIQGGKNIQYF. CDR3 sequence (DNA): TGTGCCACCCAGATACAGGGGGGCAAAAACATTCAGTACTTC. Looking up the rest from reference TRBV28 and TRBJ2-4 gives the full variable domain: DVKVTQSSRYLVKRTGEKVFLECVQDMDHENMFWYRQDPGLGLRLIYFSYDVKMKEKGDIPEGYSVSREKKERFSLILESASTNQTSMYLCATQIQGGKNIQYFGAGTRLSVL.

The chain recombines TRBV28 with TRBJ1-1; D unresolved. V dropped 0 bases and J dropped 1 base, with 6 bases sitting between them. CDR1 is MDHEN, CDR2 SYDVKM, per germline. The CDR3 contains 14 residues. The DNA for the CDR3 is TGTGCCAGCAGTTTATGGGCAGGGAACACTGAAGCTTTCTTT. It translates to CASSLWAGNTEAFF.

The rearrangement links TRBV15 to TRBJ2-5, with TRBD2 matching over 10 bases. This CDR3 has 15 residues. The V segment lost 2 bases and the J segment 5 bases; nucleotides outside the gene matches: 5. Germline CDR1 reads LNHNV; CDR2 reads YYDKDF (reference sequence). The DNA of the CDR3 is TGTGCCACCAGCAGATCTAGCGGGAGCGGCGAGACCCAGTACTTC. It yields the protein CATSRSSGSGETQYF.

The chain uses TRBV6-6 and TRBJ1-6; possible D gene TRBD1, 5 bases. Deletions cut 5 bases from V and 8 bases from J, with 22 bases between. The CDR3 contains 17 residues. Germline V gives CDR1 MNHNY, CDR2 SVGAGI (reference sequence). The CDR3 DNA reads TGTGCCAGCAGTCCTCCCCTTCGGGCAGGGTCGTATTCACCCCTCCACTTT. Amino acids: CASSPPLRAGSYSPLHF.